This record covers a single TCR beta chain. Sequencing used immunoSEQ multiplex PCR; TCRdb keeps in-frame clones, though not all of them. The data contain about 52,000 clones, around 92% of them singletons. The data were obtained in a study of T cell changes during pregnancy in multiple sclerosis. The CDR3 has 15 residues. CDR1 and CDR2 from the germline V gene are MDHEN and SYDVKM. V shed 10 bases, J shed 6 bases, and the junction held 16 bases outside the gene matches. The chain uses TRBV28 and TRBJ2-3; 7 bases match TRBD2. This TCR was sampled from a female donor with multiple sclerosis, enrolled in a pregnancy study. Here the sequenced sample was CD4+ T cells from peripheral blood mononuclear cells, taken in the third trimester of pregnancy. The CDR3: CATRPQGSGTDTQYF. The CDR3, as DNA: TGTGCCACCCGCCCCCAGGGAAGCGGGACTGATACGCAGTATTTT.